These 31 T cell receptor beta chains were all obtained from the same sample, sequenced in a study of response to subunit inactivated influenza vaccine. One entry per CDR3 protein results from TCRdb running MiXCR on the RT-PCR reads. The sample carries roughly 700,000 distinct CDR3 sequences, approximately 15% recorded once. The sample consisted of PBMCs from blood, taken 14 to 15 days before vaccination. The receptors derive from a man in his fifties who received an inactivated influenza vaccine.

The chain couples TRBV14 to TRBJ2-1, with a possible D match to TRBD1 (6 bases). CDR1 and CDR2 (germline): SGHDN, FVKESK. The CDR3 extends over 13 amino acids. V dropped 4 bases and J dropped 10 bases, with 14 bases sitting between them. As DNA, the CDR3 is TGTGCCAGCAGCCCATTCAGGGGCGGCGAGCAGTTCTTC. It yields the protein CASSPFRGGEQFF.

This clonotype was found a few times. The chain combines TRBV12-3 or TRBV12-4 with TRBJ1-2; the D gene is possibly TRBD1 (5 bases). With 5 bases removed from V and 1 base from J, the gap between germline ends came to 8 bases. There are 13 residues in the CDR3. The CDR3 nucleotides read TGTGCCAGCAGTATACAGGATAACTATGGCTACACCTTC. Amino acids: CASSIQDNYGYTF.

This clonotype was seen a few times. The chain links TRBV15 to TRBJ2-1; 11 positions match TRBD2. Germline values: CDR1 LNHNV, CDR2 YYDKDF (reference sequence). The CDR3 runs 17 residues. Trimming took 3 bases from V and 5 from J; bases not matched to a gene: 9. This CDR3 is CATSSERLAGHDNEQFF. Here the CDR3 DNA reads TGTGCCACCAGCAGTGAAAGACTAGCGGGACACGACAATGAGCAGTTCTTC.

V and J are TRBV20-1 and TRBJ2-3; D assignment may be TRBD1 or TRBD2 (6 bases each). This CDR3 is 15 amino acids long. CDR1 DFQATT and CDR2 SNEGSKA come from the germline V gene (reference sequence). The V end lost 1 base, the J end lost 4 bases, and 15 bases lay between the germline ends. The CDR3: CSARVLGGGSDTQYF. CDR3 coding DNA: TGCAGTGCTAGAGTACTGGGGGGCGGGTCAGATACGCAGTATTTT.

This clonotype was observed a few times. V gene TRBV6-2 or TRBV6-3 combines with J gene TRBJ1-1; D not certain. V lost 6 bases to trimming and J lost 10 bases, with 15 bases between them. The germline V gene encodes CDR1 MNHEY and CDR2 SVGEGT. The CDR3 contains 12 residues. CDR3 bases: TGTGCCAGCAGCCGGACCCCCACAGTAGCTTTCTTT. Protein: CASSRTPTVAFF.

This clonotype was detected once. This may be a read error: a much more frequent sequence differs by one nucleotide. This rearrangement joins TRBV7-2 to TRBJ2-1; D not resolved. There are 14 residues in the CDR3. CDR1 SGHTA and CDR2 FQGNSA come from the germline V gene. V lost 5 bases, J lost 3 bases, and 11 bases lay in between. DNA of the CDR3: TGTGCCAGCAGCGTACTATCGGGCTACAATGAGCAGTTCTTC. Protein: CASSVLSGYNEQFF.

The rearrangement links TRBV28 to TRBJ2-4; D is unclear. Germline assignment: CDR1 MDHEN and CDR2 SYDVKM. V was trimmed by 6 bases and J by 8 bases, leaving 11 bases between them. The CDR3 is 12 residues long. The CDR3 is CASRGYRDIQYF. The CDR3 DNA reads as TGTGCCAGCAGGGGTTACAGAGACATTCAGTACTTC.

There are a few counts of this clonotype. V is TRBV29-1 and J is TRBJ2-3; D is perhaps TRBD1 (6 bases). The germline V gene has CDR1 SQVTM and CDR2 ANQGSEA. The length of the CDR3 is 12 residues. Trimming removed 2 bases at V and 6 bases at J, with 9 bases between. The CDR3 region is CSVESQGDTQYF. For the CDR3, the DNA is TGCAGCGTTGAATCCCAGGGGGATACGCAGTATTTT.

This clonotype was seen ten or more times. The J gene is TRBJ2-3, the V gene TRBV2; no reliable D call. V lost 4 bases and J 2 bases, leaving 10 bases between the germline ends. From germline, CDR1 is SNHLY and CDR2 FYNNEI. There are 14 residues in the CDR3. The CDR3 is CASSVPPFTDTQYF. In nucleotides, the CDR3 is TGTGCCAGCAGTGTCCCCCCATTCACAGATACGCAGTATTTT.

The V gene is TRBV6-5, the J gene TRBJ2-3; weak D call: TRBD2 (6 bases). Germline V gene lookup returns CDR1 MNHEY and CDR2 SVGAGI. Trimming left V 3 bases short and J 5 bases short, with 9 bases between. The CDR3 covers 13 residues. The CDR3 coding sequence is TGTGCCAGCAGTTATCGGGGGATAGATACGCAGTATTTT. Translating gives CASSYRGIDTQYF.

This clonotype came up a few times. This rearrangement joins TRBV15 to TRBJ2-3; 8 positions agree with TRBD2. The ends lost 1 base at V and 4 bases at J; junction bases unmatched: 7. CDR1 and CDR2 (germline): LNHNV, YYDKDF (reference sequence). The CDR3 has 16 amino acids. CDR3 sequence (DNA): TGTGCCACCAGCAGAGGCGGGGGGATAGGCGCAGATACGCAGTATTTT. This gives the protein CATSRGGGIGADTQYF.

The chain couples TRBV27 to TRBJ2-1; 8 bases map to TRBD1. Germline V gives CDR1 MNHEY, CDR2 SMNVEV (reference sequence). Trimming took 5 bases from V and 6 from J; bases not matched to a gene: 9. This CDR3 has 15 amino acids. The CDR3 nucleotides read TGTGCCAGCAGTATCCGGGACAGGACACGCAATGAGCAGTTCTTC. Amino acid sequence: CASSIRDRTRNEQFF.

This clonotype turned up a few times. The chain joins TRBV27 to TRBJ2-7; 14 bases fit TRBD2. Germline assignment: CDR1 MNHEY and CDR2 SMNVEV (reference sequence). V trimming: 5 bases; J trimming: 0 bases; junction bases outside the gene matches: 3. The CDR3 covers 16 residues. This chain's CDR3 is CASSGLAGGRSYEQYF. DNA for the CDR3: TGTGCCAGCAGTGGACTAGCGGGAGGCCGCTCCTACGAGCAGTACTTC.

The chain employs TRBV12-3 or TRBV12-4 and TRBJ2-7, with D perhaps matching TRBD1 (6 bases). Between the trimmed V and J ends, which lost 5 bases and 9 bases, there was a span of 20 bases. The length of the CDR3 is 14 residues. This CDR3 reads CASSPTGIGDGQYF. CDR3 DNA sequence: TGTGCCAGCAGTCCCACAGGGATCGGGGACGGGCAGTACTTC.

This clonotype was counted only a few times. The rearrangement joins TRBV14 to TRBJ2-1; tentative D call: TRBD2 (6 bases). The CDR3 is 14 amino acids. V lost 1 base to trimming and J lost 7 bases, with 11 bases between them. Germline CDR1 reads SGHDN; CDR2 reads FVKESK. The CDR3: CASSQGDFQNEQFF. Written as DNA, the CDR3 is TGTGCCAGCAGCCAAGGGGACTTTCAGAATGAGCAGTTCTTC. Supplemented by reference TRBV14 and TRBJ2-1, the full variable domain reads EAGVTQFPSHSVIEKGQTVTLRCDPISGHDNLYWYRRVMGKEIKFLLHFVKESKQDESGMPNNRFLAERTGGTYSTLKVQPAELEDSGVYFCASSQGDFQNEQFFGPGTRLTVL.

There are a few counts of this clonotype. This chain uses TRBV2 with TRBJ2-7; D not certain. V shed 2 bases and J shed 4 bases, with 6 bases lying between them. CDR1 and CDR2 from the germline V gene are SNHLY and FYNNEI. The CDR3 extends over 12 amino acids. CDR3 sequence: CASSELTYEQYF. CDR3 nucleotides: TGTGCCAGCAGTGAATTGACGTACGAGCAGTACTTC.

The genes are TRBV5-5 and TRBJ2-1; D not certain. The V and J ends lost 2 bases and 5 bases respectively, with 11 bases between them. Germline CDR1 reads SGHKS; CDR2 reads YYEKEE (reference sequence). CDR3 length: 14 amino acids. DNA for the CDR3: TGTGCCAGCAGCTTCATTTATAGAAACAATGAGCAGTTCTTC. Translating gives CASSFIYRNNEQFF.

The rearrangement uses TRBV10-3 and TRBJ2-5; 12 bases agree with TRBD2. The CDR3 length is 17 residues. Trimming removed 3 bases from V and 2 bases from J; junction bases left unmatched: 7. CDR1 ENHRY and CDR2 SYGVKD come from the germline V gene. CDR3 in amino acids: CAISDPGLAGNQETQYF. CDR3 DNA: TGTGCCATCAGTGATCCTGGACTAGCGGGAAATCAAGAGACCCAGTACTTC.

As concerns this clonotype: At one boundary the junction diverges from the germline segment, which might be a read error. The gene calls are TRBV14 and TRBJ2-7; possibly TRBD2 for D (5 bases). The CDR3 extends over 15 amino acids. CDR1 and CDR2 (germline): SGHDN, FVKESK. The CDR3: CASSEETGRVYEQYF. Here the CDR3 DNA reads TGTGCCAGCAGCGAAGAGACCGGGCGGGTGTACGAGCAGTACTTC.

This clonotype turned up a few times. This chain links TRBV5-1 with TRBJ2-3, with D perhaps being TRBD1 or TRBD2 (5 bases each). This CDR3 spans 16 amino acids. The V end was cut by 4 bases, the J end by 0 bases, with 15 bases between. In germline, CDR1 is SGHRS, CDR2 YFSETQ. CDR3 DNA: TGCGCCAGCAGCCCTGGGGGAACCCTGAGCACAGATACGCAGTATTTT. Its translation: CASSPGGTLSTDTQYF.

The table lists this clonotype with many counts. The chain recombines TRBV5-1 with TRBJ2-3; D call uncertain. V was cut by 1 base and J by 2 bases, with 17 bases left in between. This CDR3 is 17 amino acids long. Looked up from germline, CDR1 is SGHRS and CDR2 is YFSETQ. DNA for the CDR3: TGCGCCAGCAGCTTGTCTTCCGTTGGGATTCACACAGATACGCAGTATTTT. Amino acid sequence: CASSLSSVGIHTDTQYF.

Many counts were recorded for this clonotype. V is TRBV29-1 and J is TRBJ2-3, with a tentative D call TRBD2 (5 bases). Trimming cost V 4 bases and J 2 bases, with 10 bases left between them. Germline V gene data show CDR1 as SQVTM and CDR2 as ANQGSEA. This CDR3 has 13 residues. This CDR3 is CSVGGRNTDTQYF. DNA for the CDR3: TGCAGCGTTGGCGGGCGAAACACAGATACGCAGTATTTT.

The genes are TRBV4-1 and TRBJ2-7; D might be TRBD1 or TRBD2, each matching 5 bases. Germline V CDR1 and CDR2: MGHRA, YSYEKL. The CDR3 loop spans 14 amino acids. The V end lost 1 base, the J end lost 5 bases, and 12 bases lay between the germline ends. In DNA, the CDR3 is TGCGCCAGCAGCCAAGGCAGGGTCGGGGACGAGCAGTACTTC. It codes for CASSQGRVGDEQYF.

The chain uses TRBV12-3 or TRBV12-4 and TRBJ2-5; D remains unclear. Deletions cut 3 bases from V and 5 bases from J, with 10 bases between. The CDR3 loop spans 13 amino acids. DNA of the CDR3: TGTGCCAGCAGTTTCGGTGAAGTGGAGACCCAGTACTTC. Its protein is CASSFGEVETQYF.

Only a few counts were recorded for this clonotype. This chain links TRBV29-1 with TRBJ2-1; 7 nucleotides agree with TRBD2. Germline V gene sequence: CDR1 SQVTM, CDR2 ANQGSEA. V shed 3 bases and J 10 bases; nucleotides not matched to a gene: 12. The CDR3 length is 14 residues. The CDR3 loop is CSVDSGKTGGEQFF. The DNA for the CDR3 is TGCAGCGTTGACAGCGGGAAGACCGGCGGAGAGCAGTTCTTC.

DNA for the CDR3: TGTGCCAGTAGGGACAGGGGGCGAGTAGATACGCAGTATTTT. Amino acids: CASRDRGRVDTQYF. The chain combines TRBV19 with TRBJ2-3; 11 positions agree with TRBD1. V dropped 6 bases and J dropped 5; count of bases not matched to a gene: 4. Germline CDR1 is LNHDA and CDR2 is SQIVND (reference sequence). The CDR3 is 14 residues long.

The chain employs TRBV6-5 and TRBJ2-1; D is unresolved. This CDR3 has 12 amino acids. Looked up from germline, CDR1 is MNHEY and CDR2 is SVGAGI. The V end was cut by 2 bases, the J end by 7 bases, with 6 bases between. The DNA of the CDR3 is TGTGCCAGCAGTTACGACGGGAATGAGCAGTTCTTC. Its protein is CASSYDGNEQFF.

The genes are TRBV4-1 and TRBJ2-1; 9 nucleotides agree with TRBD2. After removal of 3 bases from V and 3 bases from J, the junction contained 9 bases not matched to a gene. Germline V lookup: CDR1 MGHRA, CDR2 YSYEKL. The CDR3 covers 17 residues. The CDR3 DNA reads as TGCGCCAGCAGCCATGGGTCGAGCGGGGGGTACTACAATGAGCAGTTCTTC. This translates into CASSHGSSGGYYNEQFF.

This clonotype was recorded a few times. V usage is TRBV20-1 and J usage is TRBJ2-1; no firm D call. V was trimmed by 1 base and J by 3 bases, leaving 7 bases between them. The CDR3 is 13 amino acids. Germline assignment: CDR1 DFQATT and CDR2 SNEGSKA (reference sequence). The chain's CDR3 is CSARVPFYNEQFF. The CDR3, as DNA: TGCAGTGCTAGAGTGCCCTTCTACAATGAGCAGTTCTTC.

This chain uses TRBV4-2 with TRBJ2-7, with TRBD1 identical over 10 bases. The CDR3 is 15 amino acids. J gave up 2 bases and V 4 bases, and 5 bases lay outside the gene matches. Germline CDR1 is LGHNA and CDR2 is YNFKEQ. The CDR3 nucleotides are TGTGCCAGCAGCCCTAAGGACAGGGGGACCTACGAGCAGTACTTC. Amino acid sequence: CASSPKDRGTYEQYF.

For this clonotype: With a much larger clone just one base away, this may be a read error. The rearrangement uses TRBV4-3 and TRBJ2-3; D possibly corresponds to TRBD2 (6 bases). The CDR3 is 15 amino acids. Germline lookup yields CDR1 LGHNA and CDR2 YSLEER. The CDR3 nucleotides are TGCGCCAGCAGCCAAGACGACGGGAGTAAGAATACGCAGTTTTTT. It translates to CASSQDDGSKNTQFF.